The 5 T cell receptor beta chains below were found in one sample sequenced in a study of OX40 agonist ivuxolimab in advanced cancers. Sequencing was performed with immunoSEQ multiplex PCR; in TCRdb, only in-frame clones are kept and a portion is missing. This table holds roughly 48,000 clones, 83% found once. The source was CD4+ or CD8+ T cells sorted from blood, collected in a trial of the OX40 agonist ivuxolimab. The receptors stem from an adult with an advanced solid tumor such as melanoma, head and neck, liver or kidney cancer.

A single count supports this clone. The chain employs TRBV20-1 and TRBJ2-1, with unresolved D. This CDR3 is built from 11 residues. Trimming shortened V by 2 bases and J by 12 bases, and 11 bases separated the two germline ends. Per the germline V gene, CDR1 is DFQATT and CDR2 is SNEGSKA (reference sequence). In DNA form, the CDR3 reads TGCAGTGCTAGACCCGGACGGACGCAGTTCTTC. Translation gives CSARPGRTQFF.

CDR3 protein: CSGRRGRDNEQFF. In nucleotides, the CDR3 is TGCAGCGGCCGGAGAGGGAGGGACAATGAGCAGTTCTTC. This chain uses TRBV29-1 with TRBJ2-1; 7 bases map to TRBD2. The CDR3 loop spans 13 amino acids. Trimming took 7 bases from V and 5 from J; bases not matched to a gene: 8. Per germline, CDR1 SQVTM and CDR2 ANQGSEA.

The V call is TRBV6-5, the J call TRBJ1-2, with D perhaps matching TRBD1 (6 bases). The germline CDR1 and CDR2 sequences are MNHEY and SVGAGI. V lost 7 bases to trimming and J lost 4 bases, with 13 bases between them. The CDR3 extends over 13 amino acids. The CDR3 loop reads CASKTGTIYGYTF. DNA of the CDR3: TGTGCCAGCAAAACCGGGACAATCTATGGCTACACCTTC.

The V gene is TRBV30, the J gene TRBJ2-7, with 9 bases lining up with TRBD2. The V gene's germline CDR1 is GTSNPN and CDR2 SVGIG (reference sequence). The CDR3 runs to 11 residues. With 8 bases clipped from V and 6 bases from J, the junction kept 5 bases outside the gene matches. For the CDR3, the DNA is TGTGCCCTAAGCGGGGGGCGCGAGCAGTACTTC. It encodes CALSGGREQYF.

The chain links TRBV7-8 to TRBJ1-2; D ambiguous. Deletions cut 1 base from V and 4 bases from J, with 10 bases between. Germline lookup yields CDR1 SGHVS and CDR2 FQNEAQ. The CDR3 is 14 amino acids. CDR3 protein: CASSLEARPYGYTF. For the CDR3, the DNA is TGTGCCAGCAGCTTAGAGGCCAGACCCTATGGCTACACCTTC. Looking up the rest from reference TRBV7-8 and TRBJ1-2 gives the full variable domain: GAGVSQSPRYKVAKRGQDVALRCDPISGHVSLFWYQQALGQGPEFLTYFQNEAQLDKSGLPSDRFFAERPEGSVSTLKIQRTQQEDSAVYLCASSLEARPYGYTFGSGTRLTVV.